A single T cell receptor beta chain is shown here with its context. The antigen is unknown. The sample originates from a study of vaccination effects on CD4 cells after COVID-19. Study-level information: Vaccination of participants consisted of two doses of either the BNT162b2 or mRNA-1273 vaccine.

Antigen-specific CD4+ T cell clonotypes were called by their expansion after viral peptide-pool culture in ViraFEST. Cultured cells yielded isolated CD4+ T cells after less than 11 days. Testing of the vaccine recipients showed negative nucleocapsid antibodies and no prior SARS-CoV-2 infection. Using immunoSEQ multiplex PCR, the repertoire was profiled, and TCRdb retains in-frame clones only, with some absent. The table records some 25,000 clones, under 75% of them present only once. V was trimmed by 8 bases and J by 6 bases, leaving 11 bases between them. This CDR3 spans 13 amino acids. The sequence was obtained from a human donor who received a COVID-19 vaccine. Source: CD4+ T cells from PBMCs cultured with HCoV-OC43 spike peptides, taken before COVID-19 vaccination. Subset of the sample: HCoV-OC43 spike overlapping peptide pool stimulation. The V gene is TRBV12-3 or TRBV12-4, the J gene TRBJ1-6; D unclear. CDR3 DNA: TGTGCCAGCCTTCGGGCAGGTAATTCACCCCTCCACTTT. Amino acids: CASLRAGNSPLHF.